Listed below are T cell receptor beta chains from one sample, sequenced in a study of breast tumors, draining lymph nodes, adjacent tissues. TCRdb fed the multiplex PCR reads into MiXCR, producing one record per CDR3 protein. Among tens of thousands of distinct CDR3 sequences listed, around 29% were seen once. What was sequenced was axillary lymph node tissue. The receptors derive from a female donor with breast cancer. Some clones in this sample may be carry-over from other donors' samples. CDR3s leave out the opening cysteine and the closing phenylalanine or tryptophan. The order of the fields is clone size, V gene, CDR3 protein. Not all rows give a size; the values are once, few, many and, for expanded clones, a class.

many | TRBV7-2 | ASSLNTGGYD
. | TRBV30 | AWRKDNYGYT
many | TRBV12-5 | ASGLGQGPYNEQF
many | TRBV7-2 | ASSSNRVRGEAF
many | TRBV29-1 | SVARTAGGEQY
. | TRBV28 | ASHGLAGFQETQY
many | TRBV5-1 | ASFGQPLSSFSGANVLT
many | TRBV18 | ASSPPEIKKGYYGYT
many | TRBV19 | ASSMTGVGEKLF
. | TRBV20-1 | SAREVGPGGQETQY
many | TRBV15 | ATSIQGVNEKLF
. | TRBV7-2 | ASSPRLATQY
many | TRBV6-1 | ASSDEGSSYEQY
once | TRBV6-4 | ASSRNSGSTDTQY
many | TRBV9 | ASSVAGQGANTGELF
many | TRBV5-1 | ASKYSTTSTDTQY
many | TRBV28 | ASSLGEGLPQH
many | TRBV18 | ASSTRGGGQQPQH
once | TRBV12-3/TRBV12-4 | ASSFGPNVLT
many | TRBV7-3 | ASSLTGRDTQY
many | TRBV13 | ASSLRAPEETQY
. | TRBV10-3 | ATLRDRTSPLH
many | TRBV20-1 | SASQGHSQPQH
few | TRBV28 | ASHGTFYNEQF
many | TRBV5-5 | ASRTGYAAGSGANVLT
many | TRBV12-3/TRBV12-4 | ASSREVSGASNQPQH
. | TRBV11-2 | ASSSTRASGQDNEQF
. | TRBV10-3 | AYRPGLAGGGGQF
. | TRBV5-6 | ASSGDSGILGTDTQY
many | TRBV5-8 | ASSFRTSGTSYEQY
. | TRBV9 | ASSVSSGTGNTAAF